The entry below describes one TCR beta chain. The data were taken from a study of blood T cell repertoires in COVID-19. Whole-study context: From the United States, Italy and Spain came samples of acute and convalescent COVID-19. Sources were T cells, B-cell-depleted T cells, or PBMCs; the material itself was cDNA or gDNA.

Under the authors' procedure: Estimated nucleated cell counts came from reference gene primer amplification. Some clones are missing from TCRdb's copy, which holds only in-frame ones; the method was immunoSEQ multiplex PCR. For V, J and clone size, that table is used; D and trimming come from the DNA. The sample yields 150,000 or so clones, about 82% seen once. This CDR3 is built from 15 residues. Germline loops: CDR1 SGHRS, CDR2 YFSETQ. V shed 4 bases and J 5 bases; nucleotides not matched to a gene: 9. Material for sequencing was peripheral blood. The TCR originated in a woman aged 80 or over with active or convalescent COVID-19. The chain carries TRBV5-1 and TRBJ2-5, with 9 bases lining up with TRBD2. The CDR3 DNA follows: TGCGCCAGCAGCGATCAGCGGGGGGACGGGGAGACCCAGTACTTC. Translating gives CASSDQRGDGETQYF.